This TCR beta chain was sequenced during a study of CD8+CD57+ T cells in acquired aplastic anemia. CD8+CD57+ cell expansion, shown by flow cytometry, had occurred in the patients selected for sequencing. Researchers used genomic DNA as the template to profile TCR beta VDJ and CDR3. TCRdb processed the reads anew with MiXCR; each CDR3 protein has one entry. This sample has just over 450,000 distinct CDR3 sequences; around 33% occur once, and the top ten carry nearly 0.85%. V lost 5 bases to trimming and J lost 10 bases, with 23 bases between them. CDR3 length: 15 amino acids. Germline CDR1 is MNHNS and CDR2 is SASEGT. This clonotype was seen only once. A much larger clone is a single base away; this may be a read error. This CDR3 is missing its conserved last phenylalanine or tryptophan, likely due to a read error.

The sequenced sample was sorted CD4+, CD8+, or CD8+CD57+ T cells (not recorded which) from PBMCs. This chain connects TRBV6-1 to TRBJ1-2, with unresolved D. The origin of this receptor is a human donor with aplastic anemia. The CDR3 loop is CASSPIEDGAFDYTL. The CDR3 nucleotides read TGTGCCAGCAGTCCAATCGAGGACGGAGCGTTTGACTACACCCTC.